This T cell receptor (beta chain) was identified during a study of T cell repertoires in cytomegalovirus infection. Study-wide context: Both CMV infection and a matching HLA type were indicated by public TCR beta signatures.

The V end was cut by 10 bases, the J end by 5 bases, with 14 bases between. Looked up from germline, CDR1 is MDHEN and CDR2 is SYDVKM. The CDR3 is made up of 12 amino acids. This clonotype was recorded at least ten times. Its target is not known. Each CDR3 protein is one row after TCRdb ran MiXCR on the reads. The table shows over 450,000 distinct CDR3 sequences, with 10% to 12% occurring only once. General study results and limits: HLA-C-restricted CMV-specific TCR beta clonotypes were dominant in the ex vivo response.

Sequencing was performed on PBMCs. This chain uses TRBV28 with TRBJ2-5; no clear D. This receptor was obtained from a human donor in good health (CMV status not recorded). Some clones in this sample may be carry-over from other donors' samples. This chain's CDR3 is CATRLPRETQYF. CDR3 sequence (DNA): TGTGCCACCAGACTCCCCAGGGAGACCCAGTACTTC. The full variable domain, its missing parts supplied by reference TRBV28 and TRBJ2-5, is DVKVTQSSRYLVKRTGEKVFLECVQDMDHENMFWYRQDPGLGLRLIYFSYDVKMKEKGDIPEGYSVSREKKERFSLILESASTNQTSMYLCATRLPRETQYFGPGTRLLVL.